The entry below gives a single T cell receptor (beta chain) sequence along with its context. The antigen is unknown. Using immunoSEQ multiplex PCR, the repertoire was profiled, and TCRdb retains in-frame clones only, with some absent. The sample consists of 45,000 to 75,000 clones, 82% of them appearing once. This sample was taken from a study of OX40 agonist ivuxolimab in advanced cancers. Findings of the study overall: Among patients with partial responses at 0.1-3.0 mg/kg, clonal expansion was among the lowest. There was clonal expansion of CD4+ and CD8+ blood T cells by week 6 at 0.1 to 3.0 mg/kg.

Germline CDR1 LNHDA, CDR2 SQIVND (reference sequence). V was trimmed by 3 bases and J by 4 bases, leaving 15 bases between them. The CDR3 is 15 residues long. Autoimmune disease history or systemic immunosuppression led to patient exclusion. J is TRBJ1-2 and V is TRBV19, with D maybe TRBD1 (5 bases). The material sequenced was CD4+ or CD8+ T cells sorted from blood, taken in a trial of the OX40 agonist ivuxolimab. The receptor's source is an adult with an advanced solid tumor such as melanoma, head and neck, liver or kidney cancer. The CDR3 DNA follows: TGTGCCAGTAGTATCGATAAGGGGCGCTCCTATGGCTACACCTTC. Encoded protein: CASSIDKGRSYGYTF.